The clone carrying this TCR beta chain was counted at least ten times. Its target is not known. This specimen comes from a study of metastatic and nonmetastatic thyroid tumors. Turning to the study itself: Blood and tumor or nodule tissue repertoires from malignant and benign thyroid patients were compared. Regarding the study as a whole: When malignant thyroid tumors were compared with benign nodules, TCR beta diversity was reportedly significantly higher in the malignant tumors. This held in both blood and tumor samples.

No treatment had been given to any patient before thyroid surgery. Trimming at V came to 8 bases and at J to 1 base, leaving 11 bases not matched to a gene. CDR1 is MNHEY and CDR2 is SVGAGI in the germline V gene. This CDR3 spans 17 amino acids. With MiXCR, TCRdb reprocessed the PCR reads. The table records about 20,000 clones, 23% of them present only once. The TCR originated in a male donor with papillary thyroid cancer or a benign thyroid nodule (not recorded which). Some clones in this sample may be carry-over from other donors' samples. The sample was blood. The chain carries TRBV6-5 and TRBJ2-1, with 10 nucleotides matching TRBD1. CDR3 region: CASSETGGKRSYNEQFF. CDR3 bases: TGTGCCAGCTCCGAGACAGGGGGCAAGAGGTCCTACAATGAGCAGTTCTTC.